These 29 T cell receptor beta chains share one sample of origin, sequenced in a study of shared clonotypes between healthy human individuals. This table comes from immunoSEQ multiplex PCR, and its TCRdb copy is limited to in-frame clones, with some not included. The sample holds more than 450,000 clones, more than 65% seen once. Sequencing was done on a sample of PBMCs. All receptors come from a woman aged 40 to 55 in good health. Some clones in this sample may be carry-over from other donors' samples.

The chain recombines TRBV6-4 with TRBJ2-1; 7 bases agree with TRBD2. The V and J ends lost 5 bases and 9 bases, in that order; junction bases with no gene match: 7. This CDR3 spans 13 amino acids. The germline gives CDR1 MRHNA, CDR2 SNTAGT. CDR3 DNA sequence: TGTGCCAGCAGTCCCGGGACTACCATTGAGCAGTTCTTC. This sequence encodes CASSPGTTIEQFF.

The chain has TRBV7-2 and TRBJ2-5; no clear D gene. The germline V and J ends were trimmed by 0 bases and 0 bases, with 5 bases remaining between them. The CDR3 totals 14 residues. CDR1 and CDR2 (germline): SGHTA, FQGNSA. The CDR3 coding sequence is TGTGCCAGCAGCTTAGCAGGGCACCAAGAGACCCAGTACTTC. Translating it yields CASSLAGHQETQYF.

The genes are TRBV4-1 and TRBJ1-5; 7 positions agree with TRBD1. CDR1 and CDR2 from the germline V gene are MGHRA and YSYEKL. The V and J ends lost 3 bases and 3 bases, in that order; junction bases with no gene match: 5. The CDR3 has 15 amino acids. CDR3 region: CASSQSGQHNQPQHF. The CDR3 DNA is TGCGCCAGCAGCCAGTCGGGACAGCACAATCAGCCCCAGCATTTT.

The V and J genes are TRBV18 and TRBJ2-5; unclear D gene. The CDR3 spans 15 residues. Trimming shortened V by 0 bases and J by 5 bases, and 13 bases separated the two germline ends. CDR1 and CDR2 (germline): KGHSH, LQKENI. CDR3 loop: CASSPPQTQIETQYF. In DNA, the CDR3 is TGTGCCAGCTCACCACCGCAGACTCAAATTGAGACCCAGTACTTC.

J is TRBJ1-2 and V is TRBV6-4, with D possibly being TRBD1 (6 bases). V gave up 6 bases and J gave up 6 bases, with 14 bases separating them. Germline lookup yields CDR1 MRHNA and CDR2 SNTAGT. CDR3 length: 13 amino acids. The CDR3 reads CASRGTPNDGYTF. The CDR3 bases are TGTGCCAGCAGAGGGACACCCAACGATGGCTACACCTTC.

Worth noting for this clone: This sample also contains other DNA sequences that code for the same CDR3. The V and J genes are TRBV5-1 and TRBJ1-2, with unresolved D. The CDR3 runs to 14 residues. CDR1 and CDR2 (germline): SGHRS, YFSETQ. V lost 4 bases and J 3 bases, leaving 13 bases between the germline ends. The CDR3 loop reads CASSAIPSDYGYTF. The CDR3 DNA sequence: TGCGCCAGCAGCGCTATCCCGAGCGACTATGGCTACACCTTC. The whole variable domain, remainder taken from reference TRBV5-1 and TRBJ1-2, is KAGVTQTPRYLIKTRGQQVTLSCSPISGHRSVSWYQQTPGQGLQFLFEYFSETQRNKGNFPGRFSGRQFSNSRSEMNVSTLELGDSALYLCASSAIPSDYGYTFGSGTRLTVV.

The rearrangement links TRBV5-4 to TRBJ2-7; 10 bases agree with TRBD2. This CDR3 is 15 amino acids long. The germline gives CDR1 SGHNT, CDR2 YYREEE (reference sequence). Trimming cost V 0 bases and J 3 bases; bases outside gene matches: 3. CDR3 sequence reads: CASSLERTSGYEQYF. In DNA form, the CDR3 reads TGTGCCAGCAGCTTGGAGCGGACTAGCGGCTACGAGCAGTACTTC.

The chain's CDR3 is CASGGQMNTEAFF. In nucleotides, the CDR3 is TGTGCCAGCGGTGGACAGATGAACACTGAAGCTTTCTTT. The V call is TRBV6-1, the J call TRBJ1-1, with D possibly TRBD1 on 6 matching bases. There are 13 residues in the CDR3. Germline CDR1 and CDR2: MNHNS and SASEGT. Deletions cut 8 bases from V and 0 bases from J, with 10 bases between.

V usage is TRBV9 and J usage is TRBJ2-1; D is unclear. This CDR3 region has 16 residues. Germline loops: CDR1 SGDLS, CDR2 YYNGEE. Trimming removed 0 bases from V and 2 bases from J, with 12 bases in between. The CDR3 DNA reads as TGTGCCAGCAGCGTAGAAGTGGGTCTAGCCTACAATGAGCAGTTCTTC. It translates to CASSVEVGLAYNEQFF.

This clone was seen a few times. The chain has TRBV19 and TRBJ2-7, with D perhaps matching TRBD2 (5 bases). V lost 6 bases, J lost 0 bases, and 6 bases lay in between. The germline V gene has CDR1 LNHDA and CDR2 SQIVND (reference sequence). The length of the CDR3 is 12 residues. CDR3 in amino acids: CASRGSSYEQYF. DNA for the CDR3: TGTGCCAGTAGGGGGAGCTCCTACGAGCAGTACTTC.

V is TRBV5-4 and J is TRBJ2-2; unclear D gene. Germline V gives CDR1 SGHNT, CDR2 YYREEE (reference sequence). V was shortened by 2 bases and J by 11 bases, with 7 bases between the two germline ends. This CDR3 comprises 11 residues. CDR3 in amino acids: CASSFNDELFF. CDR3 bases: TGTGCCAGCAGCTTTAATGACGAGCTGTTTTTT.

The CDR3 loop is CASSQDSYGYTF. The CDR3 nucleotides are TGTGCCAGCAGCCAGGACAGCTATGGCTACACCTTC. This rearrangement joins TRBV5-4 to TRBJ1-2, with a tentative D call TRBD1 (6 bases). Per the germline V gene, CDR1 is SGHNT and CDR2 is YYREEE (reference sequence). V lost 4 bases to trimming and J lost 4 bases, with 8 bases between them. This CDR3 is 12 amino acids long.

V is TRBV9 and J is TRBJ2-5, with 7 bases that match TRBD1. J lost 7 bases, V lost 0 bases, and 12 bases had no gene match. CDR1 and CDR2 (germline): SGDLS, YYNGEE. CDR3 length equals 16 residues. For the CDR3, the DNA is TGTGCCAGCAGCGTAGGGGGACAGACCCCGTCCGGGACCCAGTACTTC. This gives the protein CASSVGGQTPSGTQYF. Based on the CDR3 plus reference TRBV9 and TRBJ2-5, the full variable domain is DSGVTQTPKHLITATGQRVTLRCSPRSGDLSVYWYQQSLDQGLQFLIQYYNGEERAKGNILERFSAQQFPDLHSELNLSSLELGDSALYFCASSVGGQTPSGTQYFGPGTRLLVL.

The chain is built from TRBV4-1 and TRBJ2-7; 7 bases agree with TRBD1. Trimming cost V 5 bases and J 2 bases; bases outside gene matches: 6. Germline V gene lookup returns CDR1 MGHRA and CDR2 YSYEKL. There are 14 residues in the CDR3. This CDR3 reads CASSFRQGPYEQYF. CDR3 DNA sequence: TGCGCCAGCAGCTTCCGACAGGGACCCTACGAGCAGTACTTC.

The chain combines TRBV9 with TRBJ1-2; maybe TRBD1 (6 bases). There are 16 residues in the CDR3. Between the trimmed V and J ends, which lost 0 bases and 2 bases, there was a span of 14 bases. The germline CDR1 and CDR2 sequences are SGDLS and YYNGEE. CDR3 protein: CASSVGALGTNYGYTF. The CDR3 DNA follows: TGTGCCAGCAGCGTAGGTGCGTTGGGGACAAACTATGGCTACACCTTC.

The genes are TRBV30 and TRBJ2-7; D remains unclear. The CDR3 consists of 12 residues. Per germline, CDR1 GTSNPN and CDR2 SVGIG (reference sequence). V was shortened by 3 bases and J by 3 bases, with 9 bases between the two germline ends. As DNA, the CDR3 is TGTGCCTGGAGCCCCCCTGGCTACGAGCAGTACTTC. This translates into CAWSPPGYEQYF. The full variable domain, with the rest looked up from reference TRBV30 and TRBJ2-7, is SQTIHQWPATLVQPVGSPLSLECTVEGTSNPNLYWYRQAAGRGLQLLFYSVGIGQISSEVPQNLSASRPQDRQFILSSKKLLLSDSGFYLCAWSPPGYEQYFGPGTRLTVT.

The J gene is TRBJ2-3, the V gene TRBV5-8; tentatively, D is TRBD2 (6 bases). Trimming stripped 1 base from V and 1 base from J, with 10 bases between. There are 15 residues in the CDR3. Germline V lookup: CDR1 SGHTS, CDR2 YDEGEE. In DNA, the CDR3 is TGTGCCAGCAGCTTGTCGCGGGGAGGCACAGATACGCAGTATTTT. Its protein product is CASSLSRGGTDTQYF.

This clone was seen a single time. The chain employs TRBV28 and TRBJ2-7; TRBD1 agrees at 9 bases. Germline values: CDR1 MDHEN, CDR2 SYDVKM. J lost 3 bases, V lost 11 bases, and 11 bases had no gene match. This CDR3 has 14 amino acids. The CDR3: CACDSPGQGYEQYF. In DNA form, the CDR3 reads TGTGCCTGCGATTCTCCGGGACAGGGCTACGAGCAGTACTTC.

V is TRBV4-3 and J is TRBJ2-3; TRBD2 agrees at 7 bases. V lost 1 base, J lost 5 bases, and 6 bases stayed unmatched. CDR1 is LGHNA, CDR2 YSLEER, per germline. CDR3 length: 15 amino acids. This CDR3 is CASSQAVAGQDTQYF. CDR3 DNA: TGCGCCAGCAGCCAAGCCGTAGCGGGCCAAGATACGCAGTATTTT.

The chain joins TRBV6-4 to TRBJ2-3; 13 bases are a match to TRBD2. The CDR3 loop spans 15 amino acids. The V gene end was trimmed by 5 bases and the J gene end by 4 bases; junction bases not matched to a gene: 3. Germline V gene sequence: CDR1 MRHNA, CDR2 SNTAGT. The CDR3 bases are TGTGCCAGCAGTCCACTAGCGGGAGGGTCAGATACGCAGTATTTT. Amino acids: CASSPLAGGSDTQYF.

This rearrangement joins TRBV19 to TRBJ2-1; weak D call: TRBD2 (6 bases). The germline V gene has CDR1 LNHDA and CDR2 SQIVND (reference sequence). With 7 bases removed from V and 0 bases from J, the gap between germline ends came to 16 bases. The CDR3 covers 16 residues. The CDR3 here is CASTPSPDYSYNEQFF. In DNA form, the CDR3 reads TGTGCCAGTACCCCCTCCCCGGACTACTCCTACAATGAGCAGTTCTTC.

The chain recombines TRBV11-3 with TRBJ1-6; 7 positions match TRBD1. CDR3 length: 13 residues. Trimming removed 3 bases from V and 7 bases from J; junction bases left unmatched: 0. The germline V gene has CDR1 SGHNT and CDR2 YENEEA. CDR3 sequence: CASSLDRNSPLHF. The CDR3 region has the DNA TGTGCCAGCAGCTTGGACAGGAATTCACCCCTCCACTTT.

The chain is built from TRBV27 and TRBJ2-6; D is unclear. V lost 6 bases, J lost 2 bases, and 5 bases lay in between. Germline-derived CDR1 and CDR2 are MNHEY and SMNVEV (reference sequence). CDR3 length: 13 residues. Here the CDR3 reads CASSITGANVLTF. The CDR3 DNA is TGTGCCAGCAGCATAACTGGGGCCAACGTCCTGACTTTC.

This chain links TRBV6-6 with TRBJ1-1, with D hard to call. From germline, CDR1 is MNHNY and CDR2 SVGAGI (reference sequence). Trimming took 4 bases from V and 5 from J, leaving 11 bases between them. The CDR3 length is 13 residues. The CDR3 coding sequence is TGTGCCAGCAGTTTAACGGCGCGAACTGAAGCTTTCTTT. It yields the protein CASSLTARTEAFF.

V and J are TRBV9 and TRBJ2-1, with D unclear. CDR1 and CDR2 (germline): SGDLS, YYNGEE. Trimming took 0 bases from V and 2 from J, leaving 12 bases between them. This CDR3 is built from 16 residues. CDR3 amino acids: CASSVEPTRAYNEQFF. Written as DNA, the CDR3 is TGTGCCAGCAGCGTAGAACCCACACGGGCCTACAATGAGCAGTTCTTC.

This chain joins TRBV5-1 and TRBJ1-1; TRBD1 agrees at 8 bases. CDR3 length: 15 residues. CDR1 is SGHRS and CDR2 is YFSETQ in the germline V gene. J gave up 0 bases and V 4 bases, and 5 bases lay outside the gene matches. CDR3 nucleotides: TGCGCCAGCAGCCGACAGGGGTCCATGAACACTGAAGCTTTCTTT. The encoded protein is CASSRQGSMNTEAFF.

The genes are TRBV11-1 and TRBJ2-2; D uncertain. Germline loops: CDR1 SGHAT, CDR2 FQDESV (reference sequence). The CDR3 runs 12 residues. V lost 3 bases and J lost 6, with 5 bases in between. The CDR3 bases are TGTGCCAGCAGCTTTGATCCCGGGGAGCTGTTTTTT. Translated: CASSFDPGELFF.

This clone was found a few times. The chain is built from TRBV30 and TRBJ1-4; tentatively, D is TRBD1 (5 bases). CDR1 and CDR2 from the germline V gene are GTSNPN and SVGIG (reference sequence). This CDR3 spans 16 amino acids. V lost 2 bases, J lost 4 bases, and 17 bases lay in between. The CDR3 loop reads CAWSPLPGLFNEKLFF. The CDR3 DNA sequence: TGTGCCTGGAGTCCCCTCCCGGGACTGTTTAATGAAAAACTGTTTTTT. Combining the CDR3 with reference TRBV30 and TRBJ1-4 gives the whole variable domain SQTIHQWPATLVQPVGSPLSLECTVEGTSNPNLYWYRQAAGRGLQLLFYSVGIGQISSEVPQNLSASRPQDRQFILSSKKLLLSDSGFYLCAWSPLPGLFNEKLFFGSGTQLSVL.

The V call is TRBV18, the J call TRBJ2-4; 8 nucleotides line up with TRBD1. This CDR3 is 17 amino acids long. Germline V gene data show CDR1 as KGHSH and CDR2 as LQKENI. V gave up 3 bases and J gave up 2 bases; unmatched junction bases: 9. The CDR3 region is CASSPPRGRGTKNIQYF. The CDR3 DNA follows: TGTGCCAGCTCACCTCCCAGGGGGCGCGGGACCAAAAACATTCAGTACTTC.